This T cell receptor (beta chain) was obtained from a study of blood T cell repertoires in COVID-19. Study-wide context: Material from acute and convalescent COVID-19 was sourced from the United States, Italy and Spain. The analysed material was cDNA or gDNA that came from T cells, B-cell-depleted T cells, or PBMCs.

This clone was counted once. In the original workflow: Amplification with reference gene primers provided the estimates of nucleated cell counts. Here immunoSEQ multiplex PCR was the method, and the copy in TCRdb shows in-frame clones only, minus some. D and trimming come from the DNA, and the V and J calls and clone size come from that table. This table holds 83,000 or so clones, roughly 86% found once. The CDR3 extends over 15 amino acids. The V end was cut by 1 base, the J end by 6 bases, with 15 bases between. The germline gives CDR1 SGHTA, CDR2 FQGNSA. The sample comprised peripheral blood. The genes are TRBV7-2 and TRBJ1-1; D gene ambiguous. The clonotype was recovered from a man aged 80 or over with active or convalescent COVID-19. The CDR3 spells CASSLEGSVRAEAFF. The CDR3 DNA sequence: TGTGCCAGCAGCTTAGAGGGTTCTGTGAGGGCTGAAGCTTTCTTT.